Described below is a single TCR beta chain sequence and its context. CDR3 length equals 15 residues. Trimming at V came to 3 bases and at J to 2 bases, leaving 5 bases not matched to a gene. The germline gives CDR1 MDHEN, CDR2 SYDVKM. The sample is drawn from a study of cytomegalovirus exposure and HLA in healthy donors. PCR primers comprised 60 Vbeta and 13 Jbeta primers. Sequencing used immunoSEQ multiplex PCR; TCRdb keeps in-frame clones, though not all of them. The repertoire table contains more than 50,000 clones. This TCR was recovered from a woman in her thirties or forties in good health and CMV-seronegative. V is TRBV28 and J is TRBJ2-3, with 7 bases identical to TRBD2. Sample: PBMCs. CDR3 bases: TGTGCCAGCAGTTTTCCTCGGGGGGACACAGATACGCAGTATTTT. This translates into CASSFPRGDTDTQYF.